This TCR beta chain was profiled in a study of blood T cell repertoires in COVID-19 (dated by TCRdb to the early 2020s). Study-wide context: Collaborator samples came from the United States, Italy and Spain and covered acute and convalescent phases of COVID-19. The prospective study material was composed of cDNA or gDNA derived from T cells, B-cell-depleted T cells, or PBMCs. The repertoires were made available in a free public database intended to serve as a resource for research on the immune response to SARS-CoV-2. Deeply sampled blood TCRbeta repertoires from subjects exposed to, actively infected with, or recovered from COVID-19 were included in the dataset. Where available, HLA class I and class II types were obtained from metadata supplied by the sample provider rather than from assay-based typing. Nearly every sample came with metadata listing a de-identified subject ID, COVID-19 status, age in years and sex. Samples were obtained from the ongoing ImmuneRACE study (first 160 participants) and from over 1,000 subjects provided by 6 global collaborators. Paper-wide results and their limitations: How much clinical and demographic metadata was included differed by source and by participant, and the metadata was provided uncurated.

The table lists this clone with a count of one. What antigen it recognizes has not been identified. One base away there is no much larger clone; base qualities are not given. Participants in the prospective study were aged roughly 18 to 90 years, lived in over 20 United States geographic areas, and enrolled through a virtual design. Cohort assignment in the prospective study relied on participant-reported clinical history from a screening survey and a study questionnaire. Exposed participants were defined as having been in contact with someone with a PCR-confirmed or clinician-diagnosed COVID-19 case within 2 weeks of study entry. In the prospective study, mobile phlebotomists collected whole blood, serum and a nasopharyngeal or oropharyngeal swab from each participant. Participants in the prospective study had the option to provide additional blood draws and questionnaires over a roughly 2-month period. Before DNA extraction, prospective study blood samples were shipped either frozen or at room temperature.

TCRbeta CDR3 regions were amplified from genomic DNA by means of the immunoSEQ Assay, a bias-controlled multiplex PCR. In the paper's pipeline: The number of nucleated cells in each sample was estimated from the amplification of reference gene primers within the assay. To quantify the absolute abundance of each unique TCRbeta CDR3 rearrangement, sequence reads were collapsed and filtered. For each sample, productive Simpson clonality was calculated as the square root of Simpson's diversity index over productive rearrangements. Here the immuneACCESS table is served through TCRdb, limited to in-frame sequences with V and J called. Missing clones are a known gap in these copies; in checked studies unresolved V genes cover under half, and the rest lacks a known reason. V and J calls and clone size come straight from that table; D and trimming were deduced from the DNA. Recorded for this sample are 300,000 or so clones; around 92% of them occurred a single time. Jointly, the top ten make up less than 3.5% of the sample.

The origin of this receptor is a woman in her fifties or sixties who had been exposed to COVID-19. The sample comprised PBMCs or T cells enriched from blood (not recorded which).

Here the CDR3 is given as CASSPGTGVGQPQHF. The nucleotides read TGTGCCAGCAGCCCGGGGACAGGGGTCGGTCAGCCCCAGCATTTT. The chain employs TRBV5-4 and TRBJ1-5, with 10 junctional bases fitting TRBD1. The germline V gene (reference sequence) yields SGHNT for CDR1 and YYREEE for CDR2. Counted from cysteine to phenylalanine, this CDR3 has 15 amino acids. Of all the DNA, just the CDR3 is kept, 45 bases in frame from base 1. The junction shows trimming of 4 bases on V and 6 bases on J, and the gene matches do not reach 7 bases of it.